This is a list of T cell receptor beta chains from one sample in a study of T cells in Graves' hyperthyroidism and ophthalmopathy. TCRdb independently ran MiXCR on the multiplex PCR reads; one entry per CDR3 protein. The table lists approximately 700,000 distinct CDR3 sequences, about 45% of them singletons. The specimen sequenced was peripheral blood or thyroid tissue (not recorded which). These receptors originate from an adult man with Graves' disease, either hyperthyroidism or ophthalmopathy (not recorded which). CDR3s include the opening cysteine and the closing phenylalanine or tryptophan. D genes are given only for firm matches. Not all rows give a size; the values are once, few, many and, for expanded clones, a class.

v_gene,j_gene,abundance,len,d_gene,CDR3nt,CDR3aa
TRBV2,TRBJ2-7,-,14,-,TGTGCCAGCGGAAATAGTTGGGGGCAAGCCGAGCAGTACTTC,CASGNSWGQAEQYF
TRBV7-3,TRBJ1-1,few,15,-,TGTGCCAGCTCCCGAGTGGGGGGCACGAACACTGAAGCTTTCTTT,CASSRVGGTNTEAFF
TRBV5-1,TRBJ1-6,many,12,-,TGCGCCAGCAGCTTGGATGTGGGCGAGATCCACTTT,CASSLDVGEIHF
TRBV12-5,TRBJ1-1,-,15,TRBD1,TGTGCTAGTGGTTGGACGGGACAGCTGAACACTGAAGCTTTCTTT,CASGWTGQLNTEAFF
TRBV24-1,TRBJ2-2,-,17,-,TGTGCCACCAGTGACTCATTTTTGACAGGAGGGACCGGGGAGCTGTTTTTT,CATSDSFLTGGTGELFF
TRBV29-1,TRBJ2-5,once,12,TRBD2,TGCAGCGTTGATCTAGCGGGCGCGACCCAGTACTTC,CSVDLAGATQYF
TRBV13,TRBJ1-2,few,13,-,TGTGCCAGCAGCTTTGGAGGGGATCATGGCTACACCTTC,CASSFGGDHGYTF
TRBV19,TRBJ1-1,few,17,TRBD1,TGTGCCAGTAAACGACAGGGAGGAGGGGGCATGAACACTGAAGCTTTCTTT,CASKRQGGGGMNTEAFF
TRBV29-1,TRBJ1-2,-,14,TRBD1,TGCAGCGTTGAAGATCGACAGGGGACCTATGGCTACACCTTC,CSVEDRQGTYGYTF
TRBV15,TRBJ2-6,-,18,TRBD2,TGTGCCACCAGCAGACCCAGCGGGGGGCGCGATGGGGCCAACGTCCTGACTTTC,CATSRPSGGRDGANVLTF
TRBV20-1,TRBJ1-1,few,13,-,TGCAGTGGGTCGGGGGAGGGGAGCACTGAAGCTTTCTTT,CSGSGEGSTEAFF
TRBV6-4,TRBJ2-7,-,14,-,TGTGCCAGCAGTGACTCGACAGGGAGGAACGAGCAGTACTTC,CASSDSTGRNEQYF
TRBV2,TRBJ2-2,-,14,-,TGTGCTAGAGGTGATAGCGGCTACACCGGGGAGCTGTTTTTT,CARGDSGYTGELFF
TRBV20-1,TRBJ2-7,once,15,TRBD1,TGCAGTGCTAGAGAGGGACAGGGGGAAATCTACGAGCAGTACTTC,CSAREGQGEIYEQYF
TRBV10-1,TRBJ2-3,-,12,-,TGCGCCAGCAGCGCGGGCTCGGATACGCAGTATTTT,CASSAGSDTQYF
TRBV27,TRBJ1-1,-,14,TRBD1,TGTGCCAGCAGCACGACAGGGGCGCACACTGAAGCTTTCTTT,CASSTTGAHTEAFF
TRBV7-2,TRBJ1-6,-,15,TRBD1,TGTGCCAGCAGCCGTGCCGGACAGGGCCGGTCACCCCTCCACTTT,CASSRAGQGRSPLHF
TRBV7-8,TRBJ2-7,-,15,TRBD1,TGTGCCAGCAGCCTAACCGGGACAGGGACCCACGAGCAGTACTTC,CASSLTGTGTHEQYF
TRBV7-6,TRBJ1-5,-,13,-,TGTGCCAGCAGCCCGCGACCGGGACAGCCCCAGCATTTT,CASSPRPGQPQHF
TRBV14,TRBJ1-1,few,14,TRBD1,TGTGCCAGCAGCACCACTTCAGGGGGCACTGAAGCTTTCTTT,CASSTTSGGTEAFF
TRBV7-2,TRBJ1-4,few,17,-,TGTGCCAGCAGCTTGCGCTGGACAGTTGCAACTAATGAAAAACTGTTTTTT,CASSLRWTVATNEKLFF
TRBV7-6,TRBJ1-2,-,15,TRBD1,TGTGCCAGCAGCCTTCGTACAGGGGCGCACGATGGCTACACCTTC,CASSLRTGAHDGYTF
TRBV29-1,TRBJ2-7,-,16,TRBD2,TGCAGCGCCGGGGGACTAGCGGGGGGTCCCAACCACGAGCAGTACTTC,CSAGGLAGGPNHEQYF
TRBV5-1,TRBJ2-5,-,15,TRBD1,TGCGCCAGCAGCCTTCCGGACAGGGTCCAAGAGACCCAGTACTTC,CASSLPDRVQETQYF
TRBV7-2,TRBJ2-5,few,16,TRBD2,TGTGCCAGCAGCTGGGGGGGTGGACGGGGCCAAGAGACCCAGTACTTC,CASSWGGGRGQETQYF
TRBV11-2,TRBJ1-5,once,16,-,TGTGCCAGCAGCTTATCAGGGGAGGGTCCCAATCAGCCCCAGCATTTT,CASSLSGEGPNQPQHF
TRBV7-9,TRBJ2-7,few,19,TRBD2,TGTGCCAGCAGGCCGACAGAGCCGGGACTAGCGGGATCAGCCTACGAGCAGTACTTC,CASRPTEPGLAGSAYEQYF
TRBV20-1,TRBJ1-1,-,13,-,TGCAGTGCTAGAGTTGGGGGTGGACTTGAAGCTTTCTTT,CSARVGGGLEAFF
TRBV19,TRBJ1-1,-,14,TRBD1,TGTGCCAGTAGGGTGACAGGGATGGACACTGAAGCTTTCTTT,CASRVTGMDTEAFF
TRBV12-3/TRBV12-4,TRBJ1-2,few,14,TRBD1,TGTGCCAGCAGTTTTACAGGGGCGGCCTATGGCTACACCTTC,CASSFTGAAYGYTF
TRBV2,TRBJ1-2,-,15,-,TGTGCCAGCAGCCCAAGCGAGGACACGGGGTATGGCTACACCTTC,CASSPSEDTGYGYTF
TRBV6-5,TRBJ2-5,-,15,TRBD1,TGTGCCAGCAGTCATACGGGACAGCTAGAAGAGACCCAGTACTTC,CASSHTGQLEETQYF
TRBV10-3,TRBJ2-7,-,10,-,TGTGCCATCAGGGATTCCGAGCAGTACTTC,CAIRDSEQYF
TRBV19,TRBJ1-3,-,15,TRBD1,TGTGCCAGTAGTCAAACAGGGGGCAAACGAAACACCATATATTTT,CASSQTGGKRNTIYF
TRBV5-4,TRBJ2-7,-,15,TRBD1,TGTGCCAGCCGCCAACCGGGACAGGGGATCCACGAGCAGTACTTC,CASRQPGQGIHEQYF
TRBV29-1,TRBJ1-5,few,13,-,TGCAGCGTCAAAGAGGCTGACAATCAGCCCCAGCATTTT,CSVKEADNQPQHF
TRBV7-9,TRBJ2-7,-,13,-,TGTGCCAGCAGTGGGAACAGCCCCTACGAGCAGTACTTC,CASSGNSPYEQYF
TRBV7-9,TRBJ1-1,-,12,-,TGTGCCAGCGTAGATGAGAACACTGAAGCTTTCTTT,CASVDENTEAFF
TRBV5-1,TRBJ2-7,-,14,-,TGCGCCAGCAGCTTGTTGCCAGGCTCGGGCGAGCAGTACTTC,CASSLLPGSGEQYF
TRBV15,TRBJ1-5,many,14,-,TGTGCCACCAGCAGTGGGACACGTAATCAGCCCCAGCATTTT,CATSSGTRNQPQHF
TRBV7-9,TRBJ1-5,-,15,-,TGTGCCAGCAGCCAAGGCGGGCAGGGGCAGCAGCCCCAGCATTTT,CASSQGGQGQQPQHF
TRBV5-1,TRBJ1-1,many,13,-,TGCGCCAGCAGCCGCGTTGGAGGCACTGAAGCTTTCTTT,CASSRVGGTEAFF
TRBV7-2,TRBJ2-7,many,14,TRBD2,TGTGCCAGCAGCTCTAGCGGGAGTACCTACGAGCAGTACTTC,CASSSSGSTYEQYF
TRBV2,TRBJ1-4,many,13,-,TGTGCCAGCAGTGAAAGGGAGAATGAAAAACTGTTTTTT,CASSERENEKLFF
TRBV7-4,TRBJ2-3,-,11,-,TGTGCCAGCAGCTTTGAGGGTGTGGAGTATTTT,CASSFEGVEYF